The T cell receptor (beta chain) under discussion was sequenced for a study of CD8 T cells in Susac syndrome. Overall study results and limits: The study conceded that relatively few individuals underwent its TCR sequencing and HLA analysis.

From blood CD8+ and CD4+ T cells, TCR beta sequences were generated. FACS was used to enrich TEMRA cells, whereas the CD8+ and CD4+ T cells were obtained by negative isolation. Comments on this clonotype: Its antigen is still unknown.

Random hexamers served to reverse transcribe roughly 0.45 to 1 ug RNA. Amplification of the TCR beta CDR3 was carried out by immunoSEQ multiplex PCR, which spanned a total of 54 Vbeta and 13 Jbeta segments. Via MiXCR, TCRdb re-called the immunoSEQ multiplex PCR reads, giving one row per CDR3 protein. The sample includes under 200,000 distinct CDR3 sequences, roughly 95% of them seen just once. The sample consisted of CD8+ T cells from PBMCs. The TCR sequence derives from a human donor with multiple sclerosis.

CDR3 protein: CASSPPMDRGTDTQYF. CDR3 sequence (DNA): TGTGCCAGCTCACCACCTATGGACAGGGGAACAGATACGCAGTATTTT. The V and J genes are TRBV18 and TRBJ2-3; 9 nucleotides align to TRBD1. The CDR3 runs 16 residues. With V trimmed by 0 bases and J by 3 bases, 4 bases remained unmatched. Germline assignment: CDR1 KGHSH and CDR2 LQKENI.